The 26 T cell receptor beta chains in this list originate from one sample, sequenced in a study of metastatic and nonmetastatic thyroid tumors. Treatment of any kind had been given to no patient before thyroid surgery. TCRdb redid the clone calls on the PCR reads using MiXCR. Of 25,000 to 35,000 clones in the sample, more than 20% are singletons; the top ten hold 9.2%. Sequenced input: blood. All receptors derive from a female donor with papillary thyroid cancer or a benign thyroid nodule (not recorded which). Some clones in this sample may be carry-over from other donors' samples.

The chain employs TRBV11-2 and TRBJ2-1; no reliable D call. Germline V lookup: CDR1 SGHAT, CDR2 FQNNGV. The V end was cut by 1 base, the J end by 3 bases, with 4 bases between. The CDR3 runs 13 residues. CDR3 region: CASSLGGYNEQFF. The CDR3 nucleotides are TGTGCCAGCAGCTTAGGCGGCTACAATGAGCAGTTCTTC.

The gene calls are TRBV11-2 and TRBJ2-1; either TRBD1 or TRBD2 may supply D (5 bases each). Per germline, CDR1 SGHAT and CDR2 FQNNGV. The CDR3 has 13 amino acids. V dropped 4 bases and J dropped 6 bases, with 10 bases sitting between them. The CDR3 DNA reads as TGTGCCAGCAGCTCGGGGACCTCCAATGAGCAGTTCTTC. Protein product: CASSSGTSNEQFF.

A note on this clone: The CDR3 end shows no conserved phenylalanine or tryptophan, and so a read error is likely. This chain links TRBV6-5 with TRBJ1-1; D is uncertain. This CDR3 spans 13 amino acids. Looked up from germline, CDR1 is MNHEY and CDR2 is SVGAGI. The CDR3 loop is CASRLAVNPEAFL. As DNA, the CDR3 is TGTGCCAGCAGACTCGCGGTGAACCCTGAAGCTTTCTTA.

This clone was observed at least ten times. This may stem from a read error, because a much larger clone lies one nucleotide away. This specimen includes other DNA sequences encoding the same CDR3. The genes are TRBV12-3 or TRBV12-4 and TRBJ2-5, with 9 bases matching TRBD2. The V gene end was trimmed by 2 bases and the J gene end by 5 bases; junction bases not matched to a gene: 15. The CDR3 contains 18 residues. CDR3 in amino acids: CASSLRLMGRAGGETQYF. The CDR3 DNA sequence: TGTGCCAGCAGTTTAAGGCTAATGGGGCGAGCGGGAGGCGAGACCCAGTACTTC.

This clone was counted ten times or more. A read error is possible here, since a much larger clone lies one base away. The rearrangement joins TRBV12-3 or TRBV12-4 to TRBJ2-7, with TRBD2 matching over 7 bases. This CDR3 spans 16 amino acids. Here the CDR3 reads CACSLVVSRGGDEQYF. The DNA for the CDR3 is TGTGCCTGCAGTTTAGTGGTCTCGCGGGGAGGGGACGAGCAGTACTTC.

Remarks on this clone: The junction shows a germline mismatch at one end, possibly a read error. The chain joins TRBV6-4 to TRBJ2-7; no firm D call. This CDR3 region has 13 residues. The germline CDR1 and CDR2 sequences are MRHNA and SNTAGT. As DNA, the CDR3 is TGTGCCAGCAGTCCCGAAGCATCCTATGAGCAGTACTTC. Translating it yields CASSPEASYEQYF.

This chain joins TRBV27 and TRBJ2-7; 7 nucleotides align to TRBD2. The germline CDR1 and CDR2 sequences are MNHEY and SMNVEV (reference sequence). The V and J ends lost 0 bases and 3 bases, in that order; junction bases with no gene match: 8. The CDR3 sequence is 16 residues long. CDR3 sequence reads: CASSLSASGMYYEQYF. CDR3 sequence (DNA): TGTGCCAGCAGTTTATCGGCTAGCGGTATGTACTACGAGCAGTACTTC.

For this clone: Because the CDR3 is missing its conserved closing phenylalanine or tryptophan, this is likely a read error. It is unclear where the CDR3 begins or ends on the DNA, so no DNA is shown, and the CDR3 is as TCRdb lists it. The genes are TRBV4-3 and TRBJ1-1. The germline gives CDR1 LGHNA, CDR2 YSLEER. The CDR3 has 11 amino acids, counting both end residues. The chain's CDR3 is CASSRGAEALV.

This clone was picked up many times. Other DNA sequences within the sample encode an identical CDR3. V is TRBV9 and J is TRBJ2-2, with 11 bases fitting TRBD2. The germline V gene encodes CDR1 SGDLS and CDR2 YYNGEE. The CDR3 is 15 residues long. J gave up 9 bases and V 6 bases, and 10 bases lay outside the gene matches. The CDR3 spells CASTRSGRVVRELFF. CDR3 in DNA: TGTGCCAGCACCCGTAGCGGGAGGGTTGTCCGGGAGCTGTTTTTT.

The gene calls are TRBV5-1 and TRBJ1-2, with 9 bases that match TRBD1. The CDR3 has 13 residues. V was clipped by 2 bases and J by 7 bases; unmatched bases: 3. Germline V CDR1 and CDR2: SGHRS, YFSETQ. The CDR3 region has the DNA TGCGCCAGCAGCTTAACAGGGGGCGGTGGCTACACCTTC. It yields the protein CASSLTGGGGYTF.

About this clone: The germline gene is not matched at one end of the junction; a read error may be the cause. The chain recombines TRBV27 with TRBJ2-7, with D tentatively TRBD1 (6 bases). The CDR3 covers 14 residues. CDR1 MNHEY and CDR2 SMNVEV come from the germline V gene (reference sequence). The CDR3 here is CASIYRGISHEQYF. The CDR3 DNA reads TGTGCCAGCATATATAGGGGGATCTCCCACGAGCAGTACTTC.

In this sample, this clone turned up many times. The chain couples TRBV7-8 to TRBJ1-2; TRBD1 matches at 8 bases. The germline V gene has CDR1 SGHVS and CDR2 FQNEAQ. The V and J ends lost 5 bases and 5 bases, in that order; junction bases with no gene match: 7. This CDR3 region has 14 residues. CDR3 nucleotide sequence: TGTGCCAGCAGCCTGGACAGGGCAACATATGGCTACACCTTC. Translated: CASSLDRATYGYTF.

This clone was seen ten or more times. The chain uses TRBV19 and TRBJ1-5, with D uncertain. The length of the CDR3 is 15 residues. CDR1 is LNHDA, CDR2 SQIVND, per germline (reference sequence). V was clipped by 8 bases and J by 4 bases, with 18 bases between them. CDR3 nucleotides: TGTGCCAGTGAGTCCTTTGGGCAGCCTAATCAGCCCCAGCATTTT. It specifies CASESFGQPNQPQHF.

The gene calls are TRBV7-2 and TRBJ1-1; no clear D. The CDR3 consists of 13 residues. V lost 5 bases and J 7 bases, leaving 14 bases between the germline ends. The germline gives CDR1 SGHTA, CDR2 FQGNSA. The CDR3 spells CASSATYQDEAFF. CDR3 sequence (DNA): TGTGCCAGCAGCGCTACCTACCAGGATGAAGCTTTCTTT. The full variable domain, rest sourced from reference TRBV7-2 and TRBJ1-1, is GAGVSQSPSNKVTEKGKDVELRCDPISGHTALYWYRQSLGQGLEFLIYFQGNSAPDKSGLPSDRFSAERTGGSVSTLTIQRTQQEDSAVYLCASSATYQDEAFFGQGTRLTVV.

The chain combines TRBV20-1 with TRBJ1-1; D gene ambiguous. Germline CDR1 and CDR2: DFQATT and SNEGSKA (reference sequence). The CDR3 is 13 residues long. V dropped 5 bases and J dropped 4 bases, with 14 bases sitting between them. The CDR3 DNA follows: TGCAGTGCTCTCGTCGGGAAGGGCACTGAAGCTTTCTTT. This codes for CSALVGKGTEAFF.

This clone was counted only a few times. V usage is TRBV6-2 or TRBV6-3 and J usage is TRBJ2-7; D is unclear. CDR3 size: 12 residues. The ends were cut back, 6 bases at V and 4 bases at J, with 10 bases in the middle. Germline V gives CDR1 MNHEY, CDR2 SVGEGT. The CDR3 sequence is CASSPFGYEQYF. The CDR3 coding sequence is TGTGCCAGCAGCCCCTTTGGATACGAGCAGTACTTC.

This clone appeared many times. V usage is TRBV20-1 and J usage is TRBJ1-2; 7 bases map to TRBD1. V shed 5 bases, J shed 0 bases, and the junction held 9 bases outside the gene matches. CDR1 is DFQATT and CDR2 is SNEGSKA in the germline V gene (reference sequence). The CDR3 has 15 amino acids. This CDR3 is CSAQMSGTANYGYTF. DNA for the CDR3: TGCAGTGCTCAGATGTCCGGGACAGCTAACTATGGCTACACCTTC.

This clone occurred many times. This clone may be a read error of a much larger clone one base away. The chain couples TRBV12-3 or TRBV12-4 to TRBJ1-2, with D possibly matching TRBD1 (5 bases). The CDR3 consists of 11 residues. V was clipped by 10 bases and J by 6 bases, with 12 bases between them. For the CDR3, the DNA is TGTGCCACATCCCCGGGGGATGGCTACACCTTC. This gives the protein CATSPGDGYTF.

With regard to this clone: A read error is possible here, since a much larger clone lies one base away. The rearrangement joins TRBV29-1 to TRBJ1-6, with D possibly matching TRBD1 (6 bases). The CDR3 has 13 residues. Germline V gene data show CDR1 as SQVTM and CDR2 as ANQGSEA. V was pared by 8 bases and J by 9 bases, with 17 bases between. The CDR3 bases are TGCAGCCCCCCGGTACAGGGCGCTTCACCCCTCCACTTT. Its translation is CSPPVQGASPLHF.

This clone has a count of ten or more. The V gene is TRBV24-1, the J gene TRBJ2-1, with TRBD2 identical over 11 bases. The CDR3 extends over 16 amino acids. From germline, CDR1 is KGHDR and CDR2 SFDVKD. V was clipped by 4 bases and J by 2 bases; unmatched bases: 3. In DNA form, the CDR3 reads TGTGCCACCAGTGAGGTGACTAGCGGGGCCTACAATGAGCAGTTCTTC. Translating it yields CATSEVTSGAYNEQFF.

This clone was detected many times. V usage is TRBV3-1 and J usage is TRBJ2-7, with 11 bases matching TRBD2. Germline V gives CDR1 LGHDT, CDR2 YNNKEL (reference sequence). The CDR3 totals 13 residues. The V and J ends lost 4 bases and 6 bases, in that order; junction bases with no gene match: 2. The CDR3, as DNA: TGTGCCAGCAGCCTCGGACTAGCGGGCGAGCAGTACTTC. Translating it yields CASSLGLAGEQYF.

V is TRBV5-1 and J is TRBJ2-3, with D tentatively TRBD2 (5 bases). The CDR3 covers 13 residues. From germline, CDR1 is SGHRS and CDR2 YFSETQ. Trimming took 2 bases from V and 2 from J, leaving 6 bases between them. The CDR3 DNA follows: TGCGCCAGCAGCTTCCGGGACACAGATACGCAGTATTTT. Amino acid sequence: CASSFRDTDTQYF.

Comment on this clone: Sequence at one end of the junction differs from germline and may be a read error. The chain has TRBV20-1 and TRBJ2-3; D gene uncertain. There are 12 residues in the CDR3. Looked up from germline, CDR1 is DFQATT and CDR2 is SNEGSKA (reference sequence). CDR3 nucleotides: TGCAGTTCTAGAGTGGTCACAGATTCGCAGTATTTT. Amino acid sequence: CSSRVVTDSQYF.

This clone qualifies as medium-sized (0.01 to 0.1%). The chain combines TRBV2 with TRBJ2-7, with 13 nucleotides matching TRBD2. This CDR3 is 13 amino acids long. CDR1 is SNHLY and CDR2 is FYNNEI in the germline V gene. Trimming at V came to 6 bases and at J to 6 bases, leaving 2 bases not matched to a gene. This chain's CDR3 is CASRLAGGLEQYF. The CDR3 nucleotides are TGTGCCAGCAGACTAGCGGGAGGGCTCGAGCAGTACTTC.

Points on this clone: Because it lacks the conserved phenylalanine or tryptophan at the end, this CDR3 is likely a read error. V gene TRBV6-5 combines with J gene TRBJ2-7; D remains unclear. Germline CDR1 reads MNHEY; CDR2 reads SVGAGI. Trimming took off 3 bases at V and 2 bases at J, with 8 bases between the two ends. This CDR3 has 13 residues. CDR3 coding DNA: TGTGCCAGCAGTTATACTCAGGCCTACGAGCAGTACTTA. Its translation: CASSYTQAYEQYL.

The table lists this clone with many counts. The chain links TRBV7-8 to TRBJ2-1; D not resolved. V lost 7 bases and J lost 7, with 14 bases in between. This CDR3 contains 13 residues. CDR1 is SGHVS, CDR2 FQNEAQ, per germline. The CDR3 region has the DNA TGTGCCAGCACCTCCACCGCCCCGAATGAGCAGTTCTTC. Protein product: CASTSTAPNEQFF.